A selection of T cell receptor beta chains follows, all from one sample in a study of blood T cell repertoires in COVID-19. TCRdb's copy holds only in-frame clones and misses some; the assay was immunoSEQ multiplex PCR. The table lists almost 200,000 clones, 70% to 80% of them singletons, with roughly 5.7% in the top ten. The sequenced material came from peripheral blood. All receptors derive from a woman in her 40s with COVID-19, enrolled during active disease. Both conserved end residues are part of each CDR3. The D gene is left open where the match is weak. Size values are once, few and many counts, or a class for expanded clones, and some rows have none.

v_gene: TRBV7-9; abundance: .; d_gene: TRBD1; j_gene: TRBJ1-5; CDR3nt: TGTGCCAGCAGCTCCGGGACAGGTCATCAGCCCCAGCATTTT; CDR3aa: CASSSGTGHQPQHF
v_gene: TRBV7-6; abundance: .; d_gene: .; j_gene: TRBJ2-6; CDR3nt: TGTGCCAGCAGCCCTACTCCGGGACACCTCAGCTCTGGGGCCAACGTCCTGACTTTC; CDR3aa: CASSPTPGHLSSGANVLTF
v_gene: TRBV21-1; abundance: .; d_gene: .; j_gene: TRBJ2-3; CDR3nt: TGTGCCAGCACCCAAGCCAGGGCAGCGGGGGGCGCGGGAGATACGCAGTATTTT; CDR3aa: CASTQARAAGGAGDTQYF
v_gene: TRBV5-1; abundance: once; d_gene: .; j_gene: TRBJ1-2; CDR3nt: TGCGCCAGCAGGATCACGGCAGGGTCCTATGGCTACACCTTC; CDR3aa: CASRITAGSYGYTF
v_gene: TRBV13; abundance: few; d_gene: TRBD2; j_gene: TRBJ2-7; CDR3nt: TGTGCCAGCAGCTTAGGTTACCTAGCGGGGAACGAGCAGTACTTC; CDR3aa: CASSLGYLAGNEQYF
v_gene: TRBV2; abundance: once; d_gene: TRBD1; j_gene: TRBJ2-2; CDR3nt: TGTGCCAGCTGCAGGGACAGAAACACCGGGGAGCTGTTTTTT; CDR3aa: CASCRDRNTGELFF
v_gene: TRBV27; abundance: .; d_gene: TRBD1; j_gene: TRBJ2-1; CDR3nt: TGTGCCAGCAGTGTCTTCTCTGGGACAGTCTACAATGAGCAGTTCTTC; CDR3aa: CASSVFSGTVYNEQFF
v_gene: TRBV3-1/TRBV3-2; abundance: .; d_gene: .; j_gene: TRBJ2-1; CDR3nt: TGTGCCAGCAGCTACTCCTACAATGAGCAGTTCTTC; CDR3aa: CASSYSYNEQFF
v_gene: TRBV15; abundance: .; d_gene: TRBD1; j_gene: TRBJ2-7; CDR3nt: TGTGCCACCAGCAGGAAAGACAGGGTCTACGAGCAGTACTTC; CDR3aa: CATSRKDRVYEQYF
v_gene: TRBV9; abundance: once; d_gene: .; j_gene: TRBJ2-3; CDR3nt: TGTGCCAGCAGCATACTACCCAACGGAGATACGCAGTATTTT; CDR3aa: CASSILPNGDTQYF
v_gene: TRBV18; abundance: .; d_gene: TRBD1; j_gene: TRBJ1-3; CDR3nt: TGTGCCAGCTCGCCGGGACAGGGAAGCTCTGGAAACACCATATATTTT; CDR3aa: CASSPGQGSSGNTIYF
v_gene: TRBV7-6; abundance: .; d_gene: .; j_gene: TRBJ2-7; CDR3nt: TGTGCCAGCAGCCCAGGGTTAGGCTACGAGCAGTACTTC; CDR3aa: CASSPGLGYEQYF
v_gene: TRBV3-1/TRBV3-2; abundance: .; d_gene: .; j_gene: TRBJ2-3; CDR3nt: TGTGCCAGCAGCTCGAGCTTATCCATGGATACGCAGTATTTT; CDR3aa: CASSSSLSMDTQYF
v_gene: TRBV2; abundance: .; d_gene: TRBD1; j_gene: TRBJ2-7; CDR3nt: TGTGCCAGCAGTGGTTCAGGGGGCAAACACGAGCAGTACTTC; CDR3aa: CASSGSGGKHEQYF
v_gene: TRBV5-5; abundance: .; d_gene: .; j_gene: TRBJ1-6; CDR3nt: TGTGCCAGCAGCCCACTTACAGGAGATAATTCACCCCTCCACTTT; CDR3aa: CASSPLTGDNSPLHF
v_gene: TRBV27; abundance: .; d_gene: .; j_gene: TRBJ1-5; CDR3nt: TGTGCCAGCAGGGGGGCGGGTCTAGGTCAGCCCCAGCATTTT; CDR3aa: CASRGAGLGQPQHF
v_gene: TRBV13; abundance: .; d_gene: TRBD2; j_gene: TRBJ2-5; CDR3nt: TGTGCCAGCAGCTTAGGGGGACTATTAGAGACCCAGTACTTC; CDR3aa: CASSLGGLLETQYF
v_gene: TRBV2; abundance: .; d_gene: .; j_gene: TRBJ2-7; CDR3nt: TGTGCCAGCTGGAGCCTGCGGGTCGGTGAAGAGCAGTACTTC; CDR3aa: CASWSLRVGEEQYF
v_gene: TRBV5-4; abundance: .; d_gene: TRBD1; j_gene: TRBJ2-1; CDR3nt: TGTGCCAGCATCCCGGGACAGGGGAAATACAATGAGCAGTTCTTC; CDR3aa: CASIPGQGKYNEQFF
v_gene: TRBV10-2; abundance: .; d_gene: .; j_gene: TRBJ1-5; CDR3nt: TGCGCCAGCAGTGAATATAGCAATCAGCCCCAGCATTTT; CDR3aa: CASSEYSNQPQHF
v_gene: TRBV6-5; abundance: .; d_gene: TRBD2; j_gene: TRBJ2-7; CDR3nt: TGTGCCAGCAGTTACGCACGGGGGGGCGGCGAGCAGTACTTC; CDR3aa: CASSYARGGGEQYF
v_gene: TRBV19; abundance: .; d_gene: TRBD1; j_gene: TRBJ1-2; CDR3nt: TGTGCCAGTAGTAGGGACAGGGGGCGCGCCGGCTATGGCTACACCTTC; CDR3aa: CASSRDRGRAGYGYTF
v_gene: TRBV2; abundance: few; d_gene: .; j_gene: TRBJ1-3; CDR3nt: TGTGCCAGCAGCGAAGGGAGCTCTGGAAACACCATATATTTT; CDR3aa: CASSEGSSGNTIYF
v_gene: TRBV29-1; abundance: .; d_gene: TRBD2; j_gene: TRBJ2-7; CDR3nt: TGCAGCGTTGAAGATTGGACTAGCGGGAGAAGTGGCGAGCAGTACTTC; CDR3aa: CSVEDWTSGRSGEQYF
v_gene: TRBV30; abundance: once; d_gene: .; j_gene: TRBJ2-7; CDR3nt: TGTGCCTGGAGTACATGGCAGTCCAACTCCTACGAGCAGTACTTC; CDR3aa: CAWSTWQSNSYEQYF
v_gene: TRBV7-2; abundance: .; d_gene: .; j_gene: TRBJ2-1; CDR3nt: TGTGCCAGCAGCTTAGCCAGGTTTGAGCAGTTCTTC; CDR3aa: CASSLARFEQFF